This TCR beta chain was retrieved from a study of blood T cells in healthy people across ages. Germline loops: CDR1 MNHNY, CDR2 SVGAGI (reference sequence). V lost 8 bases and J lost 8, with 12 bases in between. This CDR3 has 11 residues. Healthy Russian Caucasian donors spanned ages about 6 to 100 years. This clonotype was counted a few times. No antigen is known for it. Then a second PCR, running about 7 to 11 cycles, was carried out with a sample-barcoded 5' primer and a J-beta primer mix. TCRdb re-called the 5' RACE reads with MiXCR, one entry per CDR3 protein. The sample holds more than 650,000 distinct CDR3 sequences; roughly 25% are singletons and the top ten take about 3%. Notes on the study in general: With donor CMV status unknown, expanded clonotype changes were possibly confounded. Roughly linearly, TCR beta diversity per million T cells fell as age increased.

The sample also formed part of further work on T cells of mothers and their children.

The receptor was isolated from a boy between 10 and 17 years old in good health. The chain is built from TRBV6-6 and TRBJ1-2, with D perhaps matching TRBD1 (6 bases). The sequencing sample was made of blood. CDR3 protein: CASGTIGGYTF. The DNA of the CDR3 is TGTGCCAGCGGGACAATAGGAGGCTACACCTTC.